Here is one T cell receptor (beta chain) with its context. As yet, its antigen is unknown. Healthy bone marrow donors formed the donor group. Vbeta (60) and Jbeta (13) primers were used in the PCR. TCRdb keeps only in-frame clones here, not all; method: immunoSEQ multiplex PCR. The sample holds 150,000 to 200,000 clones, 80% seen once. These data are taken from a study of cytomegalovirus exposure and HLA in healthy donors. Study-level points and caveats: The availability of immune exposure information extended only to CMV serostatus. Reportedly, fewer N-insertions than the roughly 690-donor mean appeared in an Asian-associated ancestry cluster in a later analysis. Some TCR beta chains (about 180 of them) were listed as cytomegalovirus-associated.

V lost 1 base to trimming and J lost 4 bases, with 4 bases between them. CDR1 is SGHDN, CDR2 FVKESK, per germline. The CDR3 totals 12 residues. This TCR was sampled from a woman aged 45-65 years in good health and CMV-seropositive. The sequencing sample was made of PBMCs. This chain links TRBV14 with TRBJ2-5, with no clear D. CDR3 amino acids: CASSQGRETQYF. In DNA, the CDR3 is TGTGCCAGCAGCCAAGGTCGAGAGACCCAGTACTTC. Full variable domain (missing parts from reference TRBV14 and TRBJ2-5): EAGVTQFPSHSVIEKGQTVTLRCDPISGHDNLYWYRRVMGKEIKFLLHFVKESKQDESGMPNNRFLAERTGGTYSTLKVQPAELEDSGVYFCASSQGRETQYFGPGTRLLVL.